The source of this T cell receptor (beta chain) is a study of blood T cell repertoires in COVID-19. Overall study: Samples of COVID-19 (acute and convalescent) were obtained from the United States, Italy and Spain.

The repertoire was sequenced with immunoSEQ multiplex PCR; TCRdb's copy has only in-frame clones and lacks some. The sample carries roughly 250,000 clones, about four fifths recorded once. Germline CDR1 reads MNHEY; CDR2 reads SVGEGT. The CDR3 covers 15 residues. With 1 base removed from V and 1 base from J, the gap between germline ends came to 10 bases. Material for sequencing was peripheral blood. The chain couples TRBV6-2 or TRBV6-3 to TRBJ1-2; no reliable D call. The sequence was collected from a man aged 35 to 55 with active or convalescent COVID-19. CDR3 residues: CASSYLEGSNYGYTF. DNA for the CDR3: TGTGCCAGCAGTTACTTGGAAGGGAGTAACTATGGCTACACCTTC.